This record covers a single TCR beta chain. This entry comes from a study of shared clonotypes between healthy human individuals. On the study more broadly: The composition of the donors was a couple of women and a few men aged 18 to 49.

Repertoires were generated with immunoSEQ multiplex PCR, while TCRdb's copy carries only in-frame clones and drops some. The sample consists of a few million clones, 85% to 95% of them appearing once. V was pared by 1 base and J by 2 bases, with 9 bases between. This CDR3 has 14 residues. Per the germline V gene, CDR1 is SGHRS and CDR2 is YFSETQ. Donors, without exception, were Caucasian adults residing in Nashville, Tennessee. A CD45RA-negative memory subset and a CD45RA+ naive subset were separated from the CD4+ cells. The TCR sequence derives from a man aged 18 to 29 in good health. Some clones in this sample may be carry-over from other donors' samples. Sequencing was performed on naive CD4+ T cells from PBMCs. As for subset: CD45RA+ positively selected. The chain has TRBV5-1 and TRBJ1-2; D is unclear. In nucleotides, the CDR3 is TGCGCCAGCAGCTTGTCCACGTCGAACTATGGCTACACCTTC. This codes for CASSLSTSNYGYTF.